The source of this TCR beta chain is a study of blood T cell repertoires in COVID-19 (TCRdb year 2020). General notes on the study: The collaborator samples originated in the United States, Italy and Spain and spanned the acute and convalescent phases of COVID-19. The repertoires were made available in a free public database intended to serve as a resource for research on the immune response to SARS-CoV-2. Samples were obtained from the ongoing ImmuneRACE study (first 160 participants) and from some 1,200 subjects provided by 6 global collaborators. Where available, HLA class I and class II types were taken from metadata supplied by the sample provider and were not determined by assay-based typing. The prospective study material was composed of cDNA or gDNA derived from T cells, B-cell-depleted T cells, or PBMCs. Deeply sampled blood TCRbeta repertoires from subjects exposed to, actively infected with, or recovered from COVID-19 were included in the dataset. A de-identified subject ID, COVID-19 status, age in years and sex were almost always included in the sample metadata.

What the study reported, not specific to this receptor: How much clinical and demographic metadata was included differed by source and by participant, and the metadata was provided uncurated.

Regarding this clone: The target of this receptor is not known. The input lacks base qualities; no much larger clone sits a single base away.

Participants in the prospective study were aged about 18 to 89 years, lived in some 24 United States geographic areas, and enrolled through a virtual design. To assign participants to cohorts, the prospective study relied on clinical history that participants themselves reported in a screening survey and a study questionnaire. Recovered participants in ImmuneRACE Cohort 3 were defined by two consecutive negative NP/OP PCR tests, clearance by a healthcare professional, or resolution of symptoms. Each participant in the prospective study had whole blood, serum and a nasopharyngeal or oropharyngeal swab collected by mobile phlebotomists. Additional blood draws and questionnaires over an approximately 2-month period could optionally be provided by prospective study participants. Before DNA extraction, prospective study blood samples were shipped either frozen or at room temperature. V trim: 0 bases; J trim: 7 bases; unmatched bases: 9. CDR1 and CDR2 (WSHSY, SAAADI) derive from the germline V gene. The CDR3, from cysteine to phenylalanine, totals 16 residues. CDR3 DNA is the only sequence kept; it has 48 bases, read in frame from the first base.

The immunoSEQ Assay, a bias-controlled multiplex PCR, was used to amplify TCRbeta CDR3 regions from genomic DNA. As for the authors' bioinformatics: The number of nucleated cells in each sample was estimated by amplification of reference gene primers within the assay. To quantify the absolute abundance of each unique TCRbeta CDR3 rearrangement, sequence reads were collapsed and filtered. For each sample, productive Simpson clonality was calculated as the square root of Simpson's diversity index across productive rearrangements. What TCRdb holds here is the immuneACCESS table cut down to in-frame rearrangements. Part of the clones is not present; checked against another copy, under half of the missing clones reflect an unresolved V gene, and the others are unexplained. V and J calls and clone size are as listed in that table; D and trimming were resolved from the DNA. In this sample the table shows under 200,000 clones, over 75% of which occur a single time. The ten largest make up roughly 0.82% of the sample.

The source of this sequence is a woman under 30 who had recovered from COVID-19. The rearranged chain carries TRBV10-2 and TRBJ2-7; 10 central nucleotides agree with TRBD2. Material: PBMCs or T cells enriched from blood (not recorded which). The nucleotides are TGCGCCAGCAGTGAGTCGTCGGGTCTAGCGGGAGAAGAGCAGTACTTC. This translates into CASSESSGLAGEEQYF.